This T cell receptor (beta chain) comes out of a study of blood T cells in healthy people across ages. Next came a second PCR, run for about 6 to 11 cycles, which used a sample-barcoded 5' primer along with a J-beta primer mix. TCRdb reprocessed the 5' RACE reads with MiXCR, giving one entry per CDR3 protein. Of over 600,000 distinct CDR3 sequences listed, over 40% are singletons. The V and J ends lost 5 bases and 2 bases, in that order; junction bases with no gene match: 13. This CDR3 has 17 residues. Germline lookup yields CDR1 SGHAT and CDR2 FQNNGV. The sample was blood. The chain couples TRBV11-2 to TRBJ2-3, with 7 bases aligning to TRBD2. This clonotype was sampled from a man older than 75 in good health. For the CDR3, the DNA is TGTGCCAGCAGCGACGGGGAACCAGCGGGGCTCACAGATACGCAGTATTTT. This codes for CASSDGEPAGLTDTQYF.